This TCR beta chain was sequenced for a study of OX40 agonist ivuxolimab in advanced cancers. For the study at large: Melanoma, hepatocellular carcinoma, head and neck or renal cell cancer occurred in dose-escalation patients. Patients with prior anti-PD-1, anti-PD-L1 or anti-CTLA-4 therapy were eligible; less than 50% had some. One patient with hepatocellular carcinoma and two with cutaneous melanoma, three in all, had partial responses.

The table came from immunoSEQ multiplex PCR; TCRdb's copy has only in-frame clones and leaves some out. The table lists some 70,000 clones, 75% to 85% of them singletons. Germline V gene sequence: CDR1 SGDLS, CDR2 YYNGEE. This CDR3 region has 14 residues. V dropped 6 bases and J dropped 2 bases, with 13 bases sitting between them. Anyone with autoimmune disease history or systemic immunosuppression was excluded. Sequences were derived from CD4+ or CD8+ T cells sorted from blood, sampled in a trial of the OX40 agonist ivuxolimab. This sequence was found in an adult with an advanced solid tumor such as melanoma, head and neck, liver or kidney cancer. V usage is TRBV9 and J usage is TRBJ2-3, with TRBD2 as a possible D gene (6 bases). The CDR3 loop reads CASTGDSNTDTQYF. The CDR3 DNA is TGTGCCAGCACGGGGGACTCGAACACAGATACGCAGTATTTT.